The T cell receptor beta chain under discussion was sequenced for a study of post-analysis software for immune sequencing data. This clonotype was seen a few times. The antigen remains undetermined. Study conclusions and caveats: Among four to six TRBV segments more frequent in patients than controls were TRBV5-6, TRBV5-1 and TRBV20-1.

Unique molecular identifiers tagged the TCR beta cDNA libraries. A population of 1 to 10 million T cells gave rise to roughly 500,000 cDNA molecules. TCRdb itself ran the PCR reads through MiXCR, one entry per CDR3 protein. In the table there are about half a million distinct CDR3 sequences, nearly 45% of which are singletons. CDR1 is ENHRY, CDR2 SYGVKD, per germline. V was pared by 3 bases and J by 4 bases, with 16 bases between. The CDR3 extends over 15 amino acids. This TCR came from a girl aged 10-17 years with multiple sclerosis. Sequencing used blood. The J gene is TRBJ2-7, the V gene TRBV10-3; a weak D match, TRBD1 (6 bases). The CDR3 loop is CAISEGGAGRYEQYF. The DNA of the CDR3 is TGTGCCATCAGTGAAGGGGGAGCAGGTCGGTACGAGCAGTACTTC.